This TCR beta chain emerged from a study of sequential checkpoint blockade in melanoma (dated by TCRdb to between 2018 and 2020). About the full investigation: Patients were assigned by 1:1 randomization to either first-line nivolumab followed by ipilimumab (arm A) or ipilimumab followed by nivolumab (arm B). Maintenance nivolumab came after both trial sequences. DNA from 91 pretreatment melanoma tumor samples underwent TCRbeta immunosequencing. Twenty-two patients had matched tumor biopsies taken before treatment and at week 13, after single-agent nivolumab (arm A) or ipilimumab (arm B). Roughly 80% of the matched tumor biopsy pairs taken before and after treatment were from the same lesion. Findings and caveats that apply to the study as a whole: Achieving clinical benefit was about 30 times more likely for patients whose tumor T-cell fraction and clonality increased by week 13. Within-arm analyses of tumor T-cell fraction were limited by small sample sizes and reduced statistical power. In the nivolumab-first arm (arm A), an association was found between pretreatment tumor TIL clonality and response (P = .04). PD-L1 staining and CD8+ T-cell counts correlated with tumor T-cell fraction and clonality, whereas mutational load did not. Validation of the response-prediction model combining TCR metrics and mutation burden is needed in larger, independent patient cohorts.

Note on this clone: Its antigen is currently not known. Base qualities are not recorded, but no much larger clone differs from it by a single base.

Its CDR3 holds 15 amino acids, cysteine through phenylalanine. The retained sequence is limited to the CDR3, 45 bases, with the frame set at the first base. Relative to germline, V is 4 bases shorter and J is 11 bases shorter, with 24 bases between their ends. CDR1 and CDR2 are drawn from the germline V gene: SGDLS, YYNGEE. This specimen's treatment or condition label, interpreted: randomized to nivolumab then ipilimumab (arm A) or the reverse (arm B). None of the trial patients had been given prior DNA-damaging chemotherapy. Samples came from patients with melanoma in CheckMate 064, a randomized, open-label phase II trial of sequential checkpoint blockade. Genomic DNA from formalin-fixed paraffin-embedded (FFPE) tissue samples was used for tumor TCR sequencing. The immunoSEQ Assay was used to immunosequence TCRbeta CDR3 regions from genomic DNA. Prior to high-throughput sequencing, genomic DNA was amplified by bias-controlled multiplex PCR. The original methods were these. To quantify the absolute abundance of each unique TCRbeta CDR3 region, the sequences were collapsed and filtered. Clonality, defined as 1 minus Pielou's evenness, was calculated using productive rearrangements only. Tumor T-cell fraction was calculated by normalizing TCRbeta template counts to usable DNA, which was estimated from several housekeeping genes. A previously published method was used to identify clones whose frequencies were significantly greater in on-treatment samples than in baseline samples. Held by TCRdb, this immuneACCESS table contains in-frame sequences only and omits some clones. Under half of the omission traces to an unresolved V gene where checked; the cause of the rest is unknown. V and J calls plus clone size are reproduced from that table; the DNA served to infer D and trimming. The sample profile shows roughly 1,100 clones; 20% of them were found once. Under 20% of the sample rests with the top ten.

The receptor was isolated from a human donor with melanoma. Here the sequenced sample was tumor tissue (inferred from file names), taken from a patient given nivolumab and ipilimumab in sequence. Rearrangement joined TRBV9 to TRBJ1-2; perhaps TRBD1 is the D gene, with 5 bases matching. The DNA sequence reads TGTGCCAGCAGCCCGGACGGGACTATTGGAGTGGGTTACACCTTC. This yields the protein CASSPDGTIGVGYTF.